This TCR beta chain came from a study of patients and donors after allogeneic stem cell transplantation. Trimming shortened V by 3 bases and J by 6 bases, and 8 bases separated the two germline ends. This CDR3 is built from 13 residues. One entry per CDR3 protein, called by TCRdb with MiXCR from the RT-PCR reads. The table includes 190,000 or so distinct CDR3 sequences, around two fifths detected once. The rearrangement uses TRBV12-3 or TRBV12-4 and TRBJ2-2; D call uncertain. This receptor was obtained from a human donor who was either an allogeneic HSCT recipient or a stem cell or donor lymphocyte infusion donor (not recorded which). It is not recorded whose cells these are; they may come from a transplant donor. The sequencing input was blood, either unsorted or a sorted T cell fraction (not recorded which). This CDR3 is CASSFPGPGELFF. In DNA form, the CDR3 reads TGTGCCAGCAGTTTCCCTGGCCCCGGGGAGCTGTTTTTT.